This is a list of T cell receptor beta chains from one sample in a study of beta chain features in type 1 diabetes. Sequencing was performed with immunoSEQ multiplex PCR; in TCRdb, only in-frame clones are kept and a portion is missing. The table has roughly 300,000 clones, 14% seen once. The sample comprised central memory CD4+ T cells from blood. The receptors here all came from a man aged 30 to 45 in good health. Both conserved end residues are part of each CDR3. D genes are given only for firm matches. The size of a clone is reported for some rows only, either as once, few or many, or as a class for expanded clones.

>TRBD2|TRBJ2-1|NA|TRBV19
CASSDPRSGGTYNEQFF
TGTGCCAGTAGTGACCCACGGAGCGGGGGTACCTACAATGAGCAGTTCTTC
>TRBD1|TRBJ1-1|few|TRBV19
CASSMRGTGGMNTEAFF
TGTGCCAGTAGTATGAGAGGGACAGGCGGCATGAACACTGAAGCTTTCTTT
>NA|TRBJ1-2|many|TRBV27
CASSYGGIAGYTF
TGTGCCAGCAGTTACGGGGGCATCGCGGGCTACACCTTC
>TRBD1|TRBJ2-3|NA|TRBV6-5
CASSAGQGVDTQYF
TGTGCCAGCAGCGCGGGACAGGGGGTAGATACGCAGTATTTT
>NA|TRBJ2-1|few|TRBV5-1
CASSGAYNEQFF
TGCGCCAGCAGCGGAGCATACAATGAGCAGTTCTTC
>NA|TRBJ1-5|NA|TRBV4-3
CASSQETGWNQPQHF
TGCGCCAGCAGCCAAGAGACAGGTTGGAATCAGCCCCAGCATTTT
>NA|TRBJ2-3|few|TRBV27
CASSSRTTDTQYF
TGTGCCAGCAGTTCCCGAACGACAGATACGCAGTATTTT
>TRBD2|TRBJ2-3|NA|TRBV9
CASSVAGLAGGADTQYF
TGTGCCAGCAGCGTAGCGGGCCTAGCGGGGGGAGCGGATACGCAGTATTTT
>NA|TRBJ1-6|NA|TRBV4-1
CASSQDWAGVGSPLHF
TGCGCCAGCAGCCAAGATTGGGCGGGGGTCGGGTCACCCCTCCACTTT
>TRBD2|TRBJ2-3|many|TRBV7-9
CASSSLAGDTDTQYF
TGTGCCAGCAGCTCCTTAGCGGGAGACACAGATACGCAGTATTTT
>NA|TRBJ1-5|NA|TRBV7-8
CASSTRGGRNQPQHF
TGTGCCAGCAGTACCCGCGGGGGGCGCAATCAGCCCCAGCATTTT
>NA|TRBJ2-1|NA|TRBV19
CASSHRDSNEQFF
TGTGCCAGTAGCCACCGAGACAGTAATGAGCAGTTCTTC
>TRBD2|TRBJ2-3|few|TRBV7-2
CASSSWASGDTQYF
TGTGCCAGCAGCTCGTGGGCTAGCGGAGATACGCAGTATTTT
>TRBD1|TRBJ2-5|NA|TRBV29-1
CSVTGGSETQYF
TGCAGCGTCACAGGGGGCTCGGAGACCCAGTACTTC
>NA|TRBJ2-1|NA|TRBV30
CAWGEEFNEQFF
TGTGCCTGGGGGGAGGAGTTCAATGAGCAGTTCTTC
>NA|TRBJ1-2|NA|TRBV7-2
CASSATTGNYGYTF
TGTGCCAGCAGCGCCACGACAGGAAACTATGGGTACACCTTC
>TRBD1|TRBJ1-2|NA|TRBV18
CASSTGQGNYGYTF
TGTGCCAGCTCAACGGGACAGGGAAACTATGGCTACACCTTC
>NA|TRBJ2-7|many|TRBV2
CASSFGGSNSYEQYF
TGTGCCAGCAGTTTTGGGGGCAGCAACTCCTACGAGCAGTACTTC
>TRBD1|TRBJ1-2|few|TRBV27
CASSPRPGTAFNYGYTF
TGTGCCAGCAGTCCCAGACCCGGGACAGCCTTTAACTATGGCTACACCTTC
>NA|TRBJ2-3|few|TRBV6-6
CASRERAVSTDTQYF
TGTGCCAGCAGAGAAAGGGCGGTTAGCACAGATACGCAGTATTTT
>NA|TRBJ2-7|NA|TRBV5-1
CASSQFLRGQSSYEQYF
TGCGCCAGCAGCCAATTCCTCAGGGGACAAAGCTCCTACGAGCAGTACTTC
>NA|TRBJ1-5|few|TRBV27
CASSLRYSNQPQHF
TGTGCCAGCAGTTTGCGGTATAGCAATCAGCCCCAGCATTTT
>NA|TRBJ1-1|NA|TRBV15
CATSGLLDTEAFF
TGTGCCACCAGCGGGCTCTTGGACACTGAAGCTTTCTTT
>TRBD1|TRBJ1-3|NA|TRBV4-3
CASSQGTGGGNTIYF
TGCGCCAGCAGCCAGGGGACAGGTGGTGGAAACACCATATATTTT
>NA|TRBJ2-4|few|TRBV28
CASSFGPRDIQYF
TGTGCCAGCAGTTTTGGGCCGCGGGACATTCAGTACTTC